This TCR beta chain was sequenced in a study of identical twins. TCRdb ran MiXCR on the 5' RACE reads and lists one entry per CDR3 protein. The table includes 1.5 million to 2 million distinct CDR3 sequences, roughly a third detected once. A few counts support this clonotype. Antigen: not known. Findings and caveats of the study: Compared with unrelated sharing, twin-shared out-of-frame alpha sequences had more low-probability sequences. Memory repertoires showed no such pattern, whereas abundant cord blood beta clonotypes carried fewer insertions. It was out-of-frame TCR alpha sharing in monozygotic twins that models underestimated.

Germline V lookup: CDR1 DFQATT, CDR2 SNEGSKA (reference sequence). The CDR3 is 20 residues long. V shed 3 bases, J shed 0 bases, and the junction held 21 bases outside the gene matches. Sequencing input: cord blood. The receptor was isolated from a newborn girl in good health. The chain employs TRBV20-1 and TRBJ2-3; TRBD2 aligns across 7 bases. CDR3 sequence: CSARSYTRDYLQNSTDTQYF. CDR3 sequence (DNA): TGCAGTGCTAGGAGCTACACTAGGGACTATCTACAAAATAGCACAGATACGCAGTATTTT.